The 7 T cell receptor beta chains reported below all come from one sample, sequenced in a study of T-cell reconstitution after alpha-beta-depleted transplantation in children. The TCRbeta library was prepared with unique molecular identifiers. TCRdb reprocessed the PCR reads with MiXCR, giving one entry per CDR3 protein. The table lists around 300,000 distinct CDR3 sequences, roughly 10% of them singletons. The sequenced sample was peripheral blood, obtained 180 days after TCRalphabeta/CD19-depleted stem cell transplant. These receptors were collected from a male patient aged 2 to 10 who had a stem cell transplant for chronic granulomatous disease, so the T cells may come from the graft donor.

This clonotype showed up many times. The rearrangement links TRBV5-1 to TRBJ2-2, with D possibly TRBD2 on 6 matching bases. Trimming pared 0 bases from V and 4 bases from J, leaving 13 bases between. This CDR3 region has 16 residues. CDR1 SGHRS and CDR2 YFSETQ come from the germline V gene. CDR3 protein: CASSLARMEGTGELFF. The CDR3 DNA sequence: TGCGCCAGCAGCTTGGCCCGGATGGAGGGCACCGGGGAGCTGTTTTTT.

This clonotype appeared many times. The DNA of the CDR3 is TGTGCCAGCAGCTTAGGTCCTTTAGCGGGAGGGCCTTCCGGCGAGCAGTACTTC. It translates to CASSLGPLAGGPSGEQYF. V and J are TRBV11-2 and TRBJ2-7, with 11 bases identical to TRBD2. This CDR3 comprises 18 residues. Germline trimming cut 1 base from V and 6 bases from J; bases unmatched to any gene: 14. Germline V gene data show CDR1 as SGHAT and CDR2 as FQNNGV.

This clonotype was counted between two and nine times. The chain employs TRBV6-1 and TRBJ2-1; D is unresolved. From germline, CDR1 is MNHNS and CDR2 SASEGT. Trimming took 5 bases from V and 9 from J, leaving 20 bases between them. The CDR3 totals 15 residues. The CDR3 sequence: CASSPPLAYRSEQFF. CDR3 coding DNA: TGTGCCAGCAGTCCCCCGCTTGCCTACCGAAGTGAGCAGTTCTTC.

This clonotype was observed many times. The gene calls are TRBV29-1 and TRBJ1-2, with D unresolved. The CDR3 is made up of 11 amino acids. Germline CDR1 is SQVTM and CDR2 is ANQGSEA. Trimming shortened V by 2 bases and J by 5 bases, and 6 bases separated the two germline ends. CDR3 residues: CSVERNYGYTF. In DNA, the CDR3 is TGCAGCGTTGAACGGAATTATGGCTACACCTTC.

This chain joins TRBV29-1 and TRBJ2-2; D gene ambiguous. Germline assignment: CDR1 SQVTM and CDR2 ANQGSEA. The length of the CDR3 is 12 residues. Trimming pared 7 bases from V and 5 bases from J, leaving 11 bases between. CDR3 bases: TGCAGCGGGTTCACTGGGACCGGGGAGCTGTTTTTT. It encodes CSGFTGTGELFF.

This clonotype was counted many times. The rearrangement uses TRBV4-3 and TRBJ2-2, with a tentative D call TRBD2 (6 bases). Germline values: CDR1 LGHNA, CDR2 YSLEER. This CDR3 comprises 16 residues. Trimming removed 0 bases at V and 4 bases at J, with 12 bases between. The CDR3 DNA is TGCGCCAGCAGCCAAGATCGTTCCGGGAGCACCGGGGAGCTGTTTTTT. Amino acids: CASSQDRSGSTGELFF.

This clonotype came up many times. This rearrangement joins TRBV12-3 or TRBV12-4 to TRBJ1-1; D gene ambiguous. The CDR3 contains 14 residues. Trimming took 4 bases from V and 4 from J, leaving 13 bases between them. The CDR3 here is CASSSKIVGTEAFF. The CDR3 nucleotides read TGTGCCAGCAGTTCAAAGATCGTGGGCACTGAAGCTTTCTTT.